The source of this T cell receptor beta chain is a study of T cell repertoires in cytomegalovirus infection. Study details: TCR beta signatures that were public indicated CMV infection and matching HLA type.

General study findings and limits: HLA-C-restricted CMV-specific TCR beta clonotypes were dominant in the ex vivo response.

This clonotype occurred a few times. Its antigen is unidentified. CDR1 is SGHAT, CDR2 FQNNGV, per germline. The ends were cut back, 3 bases at V and 6 bases at J, with 11 bases in the middle. The CDR3 length is 13 residues. TCRdb reprocessed the reads with MiXCR, giving one entry per CDR3 protein. The profile shows around 450,000 distinct CDR3 sequences, approximately 30% of them singletons. The J gene is TRBJ1-1, the V gene TRBV11-2; D is perhaps TRBD1 (6 bases). This sequence originates from a human donor in good health (CMV status not recorded). Some clones in this sample may be carry-over from other donors' samples. The specimen was PBMCs. The CDR3 nucleotides read TGTGCCAGCAGCTTGTCAGGGGTCTCTGAAGCTTTCTTT. It yields the protein CASSLSGVSEAFF.